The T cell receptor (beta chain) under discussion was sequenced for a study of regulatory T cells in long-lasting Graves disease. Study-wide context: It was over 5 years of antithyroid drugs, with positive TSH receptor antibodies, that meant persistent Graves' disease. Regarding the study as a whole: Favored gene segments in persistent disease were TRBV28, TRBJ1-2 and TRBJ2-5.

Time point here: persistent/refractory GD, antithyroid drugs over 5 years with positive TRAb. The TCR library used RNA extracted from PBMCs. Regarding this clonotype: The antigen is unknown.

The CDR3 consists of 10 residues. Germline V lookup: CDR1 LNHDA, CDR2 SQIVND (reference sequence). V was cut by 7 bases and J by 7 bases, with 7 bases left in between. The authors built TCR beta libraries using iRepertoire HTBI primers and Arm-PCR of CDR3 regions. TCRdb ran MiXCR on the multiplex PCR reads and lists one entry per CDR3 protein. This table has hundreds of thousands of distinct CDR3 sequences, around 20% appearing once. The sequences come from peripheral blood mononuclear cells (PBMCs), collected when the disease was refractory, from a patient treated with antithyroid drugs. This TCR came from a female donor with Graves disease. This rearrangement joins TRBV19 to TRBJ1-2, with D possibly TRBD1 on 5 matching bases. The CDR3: CASKRGGYTF. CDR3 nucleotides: TGTGCCAGTAAGAGGGGTGGCTACACCTTC.